This T cell receptor (beta chain) was recovered during a study of blood T cell repertoires in COVID-19. Data came from immunoSEQ multiplex PCR; TCRdb stores just in-frame clones and leaves some out. The sample yields roughly 300,000 clones, 75% to 95% seen once. Germline CDR1 SGHAT, CDR2 FQNNGV. With 0 bases clipped from V and 4 bases from J, the junction kept 3 bases outside the gene matches. The CDR3 is 16 residues long. The receptor comes from a woman aged 25-40 years who had recovered from COVID-19. The sample taken for sequencing was PBMCs or T cells enriched from blood (not recorded which). The V call is TRBV11-2, the J call TRBJ2-1; 10 positions agree with TRBD2. In DNA, the CDR3 is TGTGCCAGCAGCTTAGAGGCTAGCGGGAGATACAATGAGCAGTTCTTC. Its translation is CASSLEASGRYNEQFF.